The subject of this entry is one TCR beta chain. No antigen is known for it. The sample comes from a study of OX40 agonist ivuxolimab in advanced cancers. The ends lost 1 base at V and 2 bases at J; junction bases unmatched: 3. This CDR3 is 16 amino acids long. The germline CDR1 and CDR2 sequences are SGHTA and FQGTGA. Using immunoSEQ multiplex PCR, the repertoire was profiled, and TCRdb retains in-frame clones only, with some absent. The repertoire has approximately 82,000 clones, about 91% of them found once; the top ten carry about 0.72%. Whole-study results and caveats: There were also nonresponders showing low normalized T-cell clonal expansion.

Sequenced material: CD4+ or CD8+ T cells sorted from blood, taken in a trial of the OX40 agonist ivuxolimab. The chain carries TRBV7-3 and TRBJ2-3; the match to TRBD2 covers 10 bases. This receptor was taken from an adult with an advanced solid tumor such as melanoma, head and neck, liver or kidney cancer. The CDR3 here is CASSLNLAGATDTQYF. CDR3 in DNA: TGTGCCAGCAGCTTAAATCTAGCGGGGGCCACAGATACGCAGTATTTT. The full variable domain, completed using reference TRBV7-3 and TRBJ2-3, is GAGVSQTPSNKVTEKGKYVELRCDPISGHTALYWYRQSLGQGPEFLIYFQGTGAADDSGLPNDRFFAVRPEGSVSTLKIQRTERGDSAVYLCASSLNLAGATDTQYFGPGTRLTVL.